Following are 18 T cell receptor beta chains from one sample sequenced in a study of coeliac disease (dated by TCRdb to between 2022 and 2023). Libraries were made using the immunoSEQ multiplex PCR assay. TCRdb's version of the immuneACCESS table is confined to in-frame rearrangements and falls short of the full clone set. An unresolved V gene accounts for under half of the shortfall where checked; the remainder is of unknown origin. In this sample the table shows around 1,100 clones, roughly three fifths of which occur a single time. 25% to 30% of the sample comes from the top ten. The sample taken for sequencing was intraepithelial lymphocytes from the gut. Taken with the paper, the label for cell subset or site translates to: intraepithelial cell (IEC) fraction of small intestinal biopsy. These receptors were collected from a man aged 70-80 years without celiac disease.

This clone came up a few times. The chain carries TRBV29-1 and TRBJ2-7, with 12 bases aligning to TRBD2. Unmatched junction bases numbered 7, after V lost 4 bases and J lost 6 bases. Germline V gene sequence: CDR1 SQVTM, CDR2 ANQGSEA. This CDR3 has 14 amino acids. CDR3 sequence (DNA): TGCAGCGTTGGTCGGACTAGCGGGATTGGCGAGCAGTACTTC. It codes for CSVGRTSGIGEQYF.

This sequence joins TRBV7-9 and TRBJ2-5; unclear D gene. Germline V gene sequence: CDR1 SEHNR, CDR2 FQNEAQ (reference sequence). V gave up 2 bases and J gave up 10 bases, with 17 bases separating them. This CDR3 region has 14 residues. CDR3: CASSLTSGVMGQYF. In nucleotides, the CDR3 is TGTGCCAGCAGCTTAACATCGGGTGTGATGGGCCAGTACTTC.

The table lists this clone with a few counts. The chain joins TRBV4-2 to TRBJ1-2; a possible D gene is TRBD1 (5 bases). From germline, CDR1 is LGHNA and CDR2 YNFKEQ. The CDR3 sequence is 14 residues long. Trimming removed 4 bases at V and 8 bases at J, with 17 bases between. The chain's CDR3 is CASSRGGSDWGYTF. For the CDR3, the DNA is TGTGCCAGCAGCCGGGGGGGGTCAGATTGGGGCTACACCTTC.

V usage is TRBV7-2 and J usage is TRBJ1-2; D is perhaps TRBD1 (5 bases). V was clipped by 5 bases and J by 7 bases, with 14 bases between them. This CDR3 has 13 amino acids. From germline, CDR1 is SGHTA and CDR2 FQGNSA. In nucleotides, the CDR3 is TGTGCCAGCAGCACCCGCGGGGGGGTTGGCTACACCTTC. This sequence encodes CASSTRGGVGYTF. The full variable domain, in which reference TRBV7-2 and TRBJ1-2 provide the parts outside the CDR3, is GAGVSQSPSNKVTEKGKDVELRCDPISGHTALYWYRQSLGQGLEFLIYFQGNSAPDKSGLPSDRFSAERTGGSVSTLTIQRTQQEDSAVYLCASSTRGGVGYTFGSGTRLTVV.

The rearrangement joins TRBV4-1 to TRBJ2-1, with 12 positions matching TRBD2. Germline CDR1 MGHRA, CDR2 YSYEKL. J lost 2 bases, V lost 4 bases, and 6 bases had no gene match. The CDR3 has 17 residues. CDR3 amino acids: CASSLGLAGGPYNEQFF. The CDR3 DNA reads TGCGCCAGCAGCCTCGGTCTAGCGGGGGGGCCCTACAATGAGCAGTTCTTC.

The V gene is TRBV7-8, the J gene TRBJ2-6; a possible D gene is TRBD2 (5 bases). Germline V gene lookup returns CDR1 SGHVS and CDR2 FQNEAQ. V was trimmed by 5 bases and J by 4 bases, leaving 9 bases between them. CDR3 length: 14 residues. CDR3 protein: CASSPPGGANVLTF. Here the CDR3 DNA reads TGTGCCAGCAGCCCACCGGGGGGGGCCAACGTCCTGACTTTC.

This clone appeared once. J is TRBJ2-1 and V is TRBV6-5; D ambiguous. The CDR3 covers 12 residues. Looked up from germline, CDR1 is MNHEY and CDR2 is SVGAGI. Trimming stripped 2 bases from V and 7 bases from J, with 6 bases between. Here the CDR3 DNA reads TGTGCCAGCAGTTACGCGAGAAATGAGCAGTTCTTC. As protein: CASSYARNEQFF.

J is TRBJ2-7 and V is TRBV10-1; TRBD2 is a possible D gene (5 bases). CDR3 length equals 12 residues. CDR1 and CDR2 (germline): WNHNN, SYGVQD (reference sequence). Trimming removed 4 bases at V and 5 bases at J, with 9 bases between. The CDR3 bases are TGCGCCAGCAGTGGCCCGGGGAACGAGCAGTACTTC. Residues: CASSGPGNEQYF.

The rearrangement joins TRBV5-6 to TRBJ2-3; 13 nucleotides agree with TRBD2. The CDR3 consists of 16 residues. Trimming took 3 bases from V and 8 from J; bases not matched to a gene: 9. Germline values: CDR1 SGHDT, CDR2 YYEEEE. CDR3 coding DNA: TGTGCCAGCAGCTCTCTGACTAGCGGGGGGTTGAGTACGCAGTATTTT. Protein sequence: CASSSLTSGGLSTQYF.

The genes are TRBV7-9 and TRBJ1-2; D uncertain. The V end was cut by 3 bases, the J end by 2 bases, with 7 bases between. Germline values: CDR1 SEHNR, CDR2 FQNEAQ (reference sequence). The CDR3 runs to 13 residues. The CDR3 protein is CASSFGGNYGYTF. The CDR3 DNA sequence: TGTGCCAGCAGCTTCGGCGGGAACTATGGCTACACCTTC.

This chain uses TRBV11-3 with TRBJ2-1; D call uncertain. Germline V gives CDR1 SGHNT, CDR2 YENEEA. Trimming cost V 0 bases and J 4 bases, with 10 bases left between them. The CDR3 runs to 15 residues. DNA of the CDR3: TGTGCCAGCAGCTTAGATCATCGAGATTACAATGAGCAGTTCTTC. This encodes CASSLDHRDYNEQFF.

Comment on this clone: No DNA is shown, since the ends of the CDR3 on it are uncertain; the CDR3 is the one TCRdb lists. The CDR3 reads CASSSSDRGSYGQYF. The chain joins TRBV28 to TRBJ2-7; no DNA check was done on the table's D call, TRBD1. Ends included, the CDR3 has 15 residues. Germline loops: CDR1 MDHEN, CDR2 SYDVKM.

A remark on this clone: This same CDR3 is encoded by further DNA sequences in the sample. J is TRBJ2-1 and V is TRBV19; 7 nucleotides align to TRBD1. The CDR3 has 12 residues. With V trimmed by 8 bases and J by 4 bases, 2 bases remained unmatched. The germline CDR1 and CDR2 sequences are LNHDA and SQIVND (reference sequence). CDR3 sequence: CASSDRYNEQFF. Written as DNA, the CDR3 is TGTGCCAGTTCGGACAGGTACAATGAGCAGTTCTTC.

The chain uses TRBV2 and TRBJ1-4; D is ambiguous. The germline V gene has CDR1 SNHLY and CDR2 FYNNEI. V shed 10 bases and J shed 7 bases, with 19 bases lying between them. The CDR3 runs 14 residues. CDR3: CANRRSEEGEKLFF. CDR3 nucleotide sequence: TGTGCCAACCGCAGGTCCGAGGAGGGTGAAAAACTGTTTTTT.

This clone was seen only a few times. This rearrangement joins TRBV7-2 to TRBJ1-1; D not resolved. The V end lost 3 bases, the J end lost 1 base, and 6 bases lay between the germline ends. Germline lookup yields CDR1 SGHTA and CDR2 FQGNSA. This CDR3 contains 13 residues. The CDR3 here is CASSFRGNTEAFF. The CDR3 region has the DNA TGTGCCAGCAGCTTCAGAGGGAACACTGAAGCTTTCTTT.

This rearrangement joins TRBV29-1 to TRBJ1-2, with 7 bases lining up with TRBD1. V shed 6 bases and J 8 bases; nucleotides not matched to a gene: 12. CDR3 length equals 13 residues. Germline V gene lookup returns CDR1 SQVTM and CDR2 ANQGSEA. The CDR3 loop is CSVGVQEGGGYTF. The CDR3 nucleotides are TGCAGCGTCGGAGTACAAGAAGGGGGCGGCTACACCTTC.

Points on this clone: The sample carries other DNA sequences with the same CDR3. J is TRBJ1-1 and V is TRBV6-5; 10 nucleotides align to TRBD1. CDR1 and CDR2 from the germline V gene are MNHEY and SVGAGI. V lost 0 bases, J lost 6 bases, and 4 bases stayed unmatched. The CDR3 length is 15 residues. The CDR3 loop reads CASSYSDRGLSEAFF. The CDR3 bases are TGTGCCAGCAGTTACTCCGACAGGGGGCTATCTGAAGCTTTCTTT.

The chain joins TRBV6-5 to TRBJ1-2, with D possibly TRBD1 on 6 matching bases. This CDR3 contains 13 residues. Germline CDR1 is MNHEY and CDR2 is SVGAGI. V lost 3 bases to trimming and J lost 8 bases, with 13 bases between them. The CDR3 loop is CASSYHRASGYTF. CDR3 coding DNA: TGTGCCAGCAGTTATCACAGGGCTTCGGGCTACACCTTC.